Listed here are 7 T cell receptor beta chains from one sample, sequenced in a study of cytomegalovirus exposure and HLA in healthy donors. Vbeta (60) and Jbeta (13) primers were used in the PCR. Method: immunoSEQ multiplex PCR; TCRdb's copy keeps in-frame clones and lacks some. The sample lists 150,000 or so clones; around 76% were seen once. The specimen sequenced was PBMCs. The receptor set was obtained from a male donor in good health and CMV-seronegative.

This clone was picked up a small number of times. J is TRBJ2-5 and V is TRBV7-3; 8 bases map to TRBD2. In germline, CDR1 is SGHTA, CDR2 FQGTGA. This CDR3 comprises 16 residues. The trim removed 2 bases at V and 7 bases at J, leaving 12 bases unmatched. The chain's CDR3 is CASSLFSAGGRGTQYF. Written as DNA, the CDR3 is TGTGCCAGCAGCTTATTCTCCGCGGGAGGTCGGGGGACCCAGTACTTC.

The chain couples TRBV27 to TRBJ1-4; D is unresolved. CDR3 length equals 15 residues. Germline loops: CDR1 MNHEY, CDR2 SMNVEV (reference sequence). Trimming pared 3 bases from V and 3 bases from J, leaving 11 bases between. The CDR3 DNA is TGTGCCAGCAGTTTTGCGGGTTCTTCTAATGAAAAACTGTTTTTT. Translation: CASSFAGSSNEKLFF.

CDR3 coding DNA: TGTGCCAGCAGCTTTACAGTCGACCACGAGCAGTACTTC. This sequence encodes CASSFTVDHEQYF. The chain joins TRBV5-5 to TRBJ2-7, with D uncertain. The V and J ends lost 2 bases and 5 bases respectively, with 11 bases between them. Germline V gene sequence: CDR1 SGHKS, CDR2 YYEKEE (reference sequence). The CDR3 has 13 amino acids.

This clone was counted only a few times. The chain joins TRBV4-3 to TRBJ2-2; 8 bases agree with TRBD1. CDR1 is LGHNA and CDR2 is YSLEER in the germline V gene. The V and J ends lost 2 bases and 3 bases, in that order; junction bases with no gene match: 5. The CDR3 sequence is 16 residues long. The CDR3 protein is CASSQRTGWDTGELFF. The CDR3 DNA reads TGCGCCAGCAGCCAACGGACAGGGTGGGACACCGGGGAGCTGTTTTTT.

The gene calls are TRBV6-5 and TRBJ1-3; D gene ambiguous. V lost 0 bases and J lost 0, with 9 bases in between. There are 16 residues in the CDR3. Germline assignment: CDR1 MNHEY and CDR2 SVGAGI. CDR3 sequence: CASSYSRVSSGNTIYF. In DNA, the CDR3 is TGTGCCAGCAGTTACTCGAGGGTCAGCTCTGGAAACACCATATATTTT.

The chain uses TRBV28 and TRBJ1-5, with TRBD1 as a possible D gene (5 bases). The CDR3 is 17 residues long. Trimming took off 2 bases at V and 0 bases at J, with 14 bases between the two ends. Germline V lookup: CDR1 MDHEN, CDR2 SYDVKM. The CDR3 sequence: CASSLHSGTGSNQPQHF. In DNA form, the CDR3 reads TGTGCCAGCAGTTTACACTCCGGCACAGGTAGCAATCAGCCCCAGCATTTT.

DNA for the CDR3: TGCAGCGTCAGGGGGACAGGGGGTTACGAGCAGTACTTC. It is translated as CSVRGTGGYEQYF. V gene TRBV29-1 combines with J gene TRBJ2-7; 11 bases map to TRBD1. This CDR3 is built from 13 residues. The germline V gene has CDR1 SQVTM and CDR2 ANQGSEA. Losses at the gene ends were 6 bases for V and 4 bases for J; bases not matched to a gene: 5.